The entry that follows covers one T cell receptor beta chain sequence. Germline values: CDR1 MNHEY, CDR2 SVGAGI. Trimming shortened V by 5 bases and J by 2 bases, and 22 bases separated the two germline ends. The CDR3 loop spans 18 amino acids. The data originate from a study of human T cells and chemical hapten exposure. Unfractionated whole blood served as the source for total RNA extraction. Individual cDNA molecules had unique molecular identifiers attached to them by the library. TCRdb re-called the 5' RACE reads with MiXCR, one entry per CDR3 protein. The table includes tens of thousands of distinct CDR3 sequences, more than 7.5% detected once.

This receptor was identified in a male donor in good health. This rearrangement joins TRBV6-5 to TRBJ2-1; possible D gene TRBD2, 7 bases. CDR3 DNA: TGTGCCAGCAGTCCGTTTAGGGGGGGGAGGGTCACCTACAATGAGCAGTTCTTC. Its translation: CASSPFRGGRVTYNEQFF.